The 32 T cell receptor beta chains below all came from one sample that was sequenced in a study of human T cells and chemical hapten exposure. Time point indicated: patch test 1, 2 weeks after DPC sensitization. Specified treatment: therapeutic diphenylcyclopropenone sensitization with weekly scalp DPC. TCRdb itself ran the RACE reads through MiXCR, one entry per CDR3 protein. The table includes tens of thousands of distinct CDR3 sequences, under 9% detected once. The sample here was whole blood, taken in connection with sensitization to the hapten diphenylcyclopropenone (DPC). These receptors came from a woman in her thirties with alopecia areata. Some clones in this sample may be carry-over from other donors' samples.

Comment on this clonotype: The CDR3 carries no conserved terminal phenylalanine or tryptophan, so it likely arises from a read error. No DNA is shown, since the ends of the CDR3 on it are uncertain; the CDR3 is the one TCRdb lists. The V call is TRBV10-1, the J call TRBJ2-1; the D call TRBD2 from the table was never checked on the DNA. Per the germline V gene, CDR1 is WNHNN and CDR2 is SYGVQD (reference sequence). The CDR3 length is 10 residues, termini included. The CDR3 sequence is CASEGPIHTP.

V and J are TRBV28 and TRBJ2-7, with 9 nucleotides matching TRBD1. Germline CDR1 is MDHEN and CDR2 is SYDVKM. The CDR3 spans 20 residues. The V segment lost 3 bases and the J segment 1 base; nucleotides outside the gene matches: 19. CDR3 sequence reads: CASSLPALSLTGTGSYEQYF. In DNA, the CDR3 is TGTGCCAGCAGTTTGCCCGCCCTGAGCCTAACCGGGACAGGGTCCTACGAGCAGTACTTC.

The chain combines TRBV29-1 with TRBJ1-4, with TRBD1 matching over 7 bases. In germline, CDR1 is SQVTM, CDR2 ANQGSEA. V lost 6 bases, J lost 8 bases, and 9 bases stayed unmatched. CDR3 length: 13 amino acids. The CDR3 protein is CSVTGTDTEKLFF. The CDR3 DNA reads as TGCAGCGTGACCGGGACAGATACAGAAAAACTGTTTTTT.

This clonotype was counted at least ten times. This CDR3 reads CASRDTGVVYGYTF. DNA for the CDR3: TGTGCCAGCAGGGATACAGGGGTAGTCTATGGCTACACCTTC. The chain couples TRBV6-5 to TRBJ1-2; 7 positions agree with TRBD1. This CDR3 has 14 amino acids. V shed 6 bases, J shed 4 bases, and the junction held 8 bases outside the gene matches. CDR1 and CDR2 from the germline V gene are MNHEY and SVGAGI.

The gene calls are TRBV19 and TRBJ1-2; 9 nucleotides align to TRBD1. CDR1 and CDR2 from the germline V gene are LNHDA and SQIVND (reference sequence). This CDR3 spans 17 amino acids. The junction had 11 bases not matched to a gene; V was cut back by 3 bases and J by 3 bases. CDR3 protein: CASSIYTGGLVDYGYTF. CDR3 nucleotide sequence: TGTGCCAGTAGTATTTATACAGGGGGCCTCGTCGACTATGGCTACACCTTC.

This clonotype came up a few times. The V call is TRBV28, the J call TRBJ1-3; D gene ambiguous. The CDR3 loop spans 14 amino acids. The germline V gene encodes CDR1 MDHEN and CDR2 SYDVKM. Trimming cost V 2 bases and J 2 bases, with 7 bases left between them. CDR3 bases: TGTGCCAGCAGTTTACACAGTCCTGGAAACACCATATATTTT. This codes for CASSLHSPGNTIYF. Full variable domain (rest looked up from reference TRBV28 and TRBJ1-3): DVKVTQSSRYLVKRTGEKVFLECVQDMDHENMFWYRQDPGLGLRLIYFSYDVKMKEKGDIPEGYSVSREKKERFSLILESASTNQTSMYLCASSLHSPGNTIYFGEGSWLTVV.

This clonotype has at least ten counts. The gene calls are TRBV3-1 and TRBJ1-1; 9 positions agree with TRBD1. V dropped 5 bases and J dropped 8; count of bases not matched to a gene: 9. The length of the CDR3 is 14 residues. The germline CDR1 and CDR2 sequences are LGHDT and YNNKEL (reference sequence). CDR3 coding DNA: TGTGCCAGCAGCTCTACGGCGACAGGGGGGGAAGCTTTCTTT. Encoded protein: CASSSTATGGEAFF.

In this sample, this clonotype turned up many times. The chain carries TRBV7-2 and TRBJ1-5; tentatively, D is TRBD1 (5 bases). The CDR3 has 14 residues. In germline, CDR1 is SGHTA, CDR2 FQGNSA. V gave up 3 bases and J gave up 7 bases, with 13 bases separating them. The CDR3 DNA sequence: TGTGCCAGCAGCTTTGGGGGGGTTGGGCAGCCCCAGCATTTT. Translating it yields CASSFGGVGQPQHF.

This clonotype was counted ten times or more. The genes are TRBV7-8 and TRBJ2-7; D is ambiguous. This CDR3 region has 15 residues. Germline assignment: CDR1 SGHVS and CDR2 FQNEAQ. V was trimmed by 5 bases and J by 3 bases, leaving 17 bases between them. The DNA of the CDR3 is TGTGCCAGCAGCCCACAGTACAGTTCGAGCTACGAGCAGTACTTC. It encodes CASSPQYSSSYEQYF.

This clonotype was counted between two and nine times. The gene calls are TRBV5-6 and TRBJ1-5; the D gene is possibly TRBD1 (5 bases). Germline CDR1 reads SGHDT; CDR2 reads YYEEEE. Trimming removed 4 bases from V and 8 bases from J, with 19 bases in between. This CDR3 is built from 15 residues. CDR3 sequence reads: CASSPVVGAMEPQHF. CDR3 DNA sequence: TGTGCCAGCAGCCCTGTGGTAGGGGCGATGGAGCCCCAGCATTTT. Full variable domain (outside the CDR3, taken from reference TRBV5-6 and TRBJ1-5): DAGVTQSPTHLIKTRGQQVTLRCSPKSGHDTVSWYQQALGQGPQFIFQYYEEEERQRGNFPDRFSGHQFPNYSSELNVNALLLGDSALYLCASSPVVGAMEPQHFGDGTRLSIL.

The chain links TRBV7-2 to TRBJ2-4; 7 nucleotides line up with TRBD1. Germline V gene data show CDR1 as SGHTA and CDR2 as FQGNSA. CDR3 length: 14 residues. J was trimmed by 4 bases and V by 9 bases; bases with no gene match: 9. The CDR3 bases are TGTGCCAGGGTCCGCCGGGACAGAAAAAACATTCAGTACTTC. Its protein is CARVRRDRKNIQYF.

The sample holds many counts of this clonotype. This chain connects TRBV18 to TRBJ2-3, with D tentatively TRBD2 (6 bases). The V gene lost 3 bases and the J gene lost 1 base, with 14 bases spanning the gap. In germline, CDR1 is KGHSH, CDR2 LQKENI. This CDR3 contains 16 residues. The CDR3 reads CASSPGSGPGTDTQYF. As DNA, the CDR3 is TGTGCCAGCTCACCCGGGAGCGGGCCCGGCACAGATACGCAGTATTTT.

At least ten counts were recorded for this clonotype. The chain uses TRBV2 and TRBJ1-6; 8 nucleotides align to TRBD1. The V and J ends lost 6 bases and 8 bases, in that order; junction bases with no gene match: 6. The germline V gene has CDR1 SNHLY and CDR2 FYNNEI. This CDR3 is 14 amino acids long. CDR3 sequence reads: CASSKDRVDSPLHF. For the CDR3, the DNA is TGTGCCAGCAGCAAGGACAGGGTTGATTCACCCCTCCACTTT.

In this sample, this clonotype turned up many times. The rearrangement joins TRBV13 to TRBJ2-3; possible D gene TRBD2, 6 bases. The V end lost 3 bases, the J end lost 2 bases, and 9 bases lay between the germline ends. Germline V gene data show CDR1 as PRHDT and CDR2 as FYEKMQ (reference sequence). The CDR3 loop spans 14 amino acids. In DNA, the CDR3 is TGTGCCAGCAGCTTTAGCGGATCCACAGATACGCAGTATTTT. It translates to CASSFSGSTDTQYF.

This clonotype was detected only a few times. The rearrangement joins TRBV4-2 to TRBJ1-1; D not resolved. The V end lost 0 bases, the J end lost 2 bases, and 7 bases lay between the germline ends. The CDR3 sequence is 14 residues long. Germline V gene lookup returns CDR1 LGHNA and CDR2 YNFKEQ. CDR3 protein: CASSQEATNTEAFF. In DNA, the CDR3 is TGTGCCAGCAGCCAAGAAGCCACAAACACTGAAGCTTTCTTT.

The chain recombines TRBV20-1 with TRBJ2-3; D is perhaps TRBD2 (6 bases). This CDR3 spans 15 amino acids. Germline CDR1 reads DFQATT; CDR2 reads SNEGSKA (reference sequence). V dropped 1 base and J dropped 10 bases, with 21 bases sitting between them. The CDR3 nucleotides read TGCAGTGCTAGAGCTTTGCCGGGGGATAGTCGTGCGCAGTATTTT. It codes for CSARALPGDSRAQYF.

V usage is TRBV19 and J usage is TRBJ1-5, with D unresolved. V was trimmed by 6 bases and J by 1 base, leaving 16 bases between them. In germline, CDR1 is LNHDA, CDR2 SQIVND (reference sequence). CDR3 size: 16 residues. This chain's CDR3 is CASSLQRVASNQPQHF. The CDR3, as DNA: TGTGCCAGTAGCCTCCAACGTGTGGCCAGCAATCAGCCCCAGCATTTT.

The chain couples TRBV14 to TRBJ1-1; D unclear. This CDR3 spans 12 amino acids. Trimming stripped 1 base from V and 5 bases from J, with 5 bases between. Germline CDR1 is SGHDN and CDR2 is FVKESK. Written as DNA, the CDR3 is TGTGCCAGCAGCCAAGTCCGGACTGAAGCTTTCTTT. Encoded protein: CASSQVRTEAFF.

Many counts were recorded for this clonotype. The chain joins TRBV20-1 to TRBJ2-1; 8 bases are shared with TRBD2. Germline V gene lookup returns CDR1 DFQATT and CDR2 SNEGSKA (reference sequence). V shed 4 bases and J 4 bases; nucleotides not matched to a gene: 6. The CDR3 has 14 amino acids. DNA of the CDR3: TGCAGTGCTATTACGGGGGGGCCGTACAATGAGCAGTTCTTC. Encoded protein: CSAITGGPYNEQFF.

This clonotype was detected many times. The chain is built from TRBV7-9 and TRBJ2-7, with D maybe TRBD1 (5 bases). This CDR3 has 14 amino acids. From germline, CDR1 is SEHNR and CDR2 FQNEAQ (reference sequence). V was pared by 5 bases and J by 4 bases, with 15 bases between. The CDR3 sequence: CASSLQKGKYEQYF. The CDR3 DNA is TGTGCCAGCAGCCTACAGAAGGGGAAGTACGAGCAGTACTTC.

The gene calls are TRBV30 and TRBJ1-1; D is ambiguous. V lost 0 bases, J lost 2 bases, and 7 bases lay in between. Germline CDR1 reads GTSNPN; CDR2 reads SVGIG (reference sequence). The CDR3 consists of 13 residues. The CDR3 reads CAWSVEGNTEAFF. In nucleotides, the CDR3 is TGTGCCTGGAGTGTGGAGGGTAACACTGAAGCTTTCTTT.

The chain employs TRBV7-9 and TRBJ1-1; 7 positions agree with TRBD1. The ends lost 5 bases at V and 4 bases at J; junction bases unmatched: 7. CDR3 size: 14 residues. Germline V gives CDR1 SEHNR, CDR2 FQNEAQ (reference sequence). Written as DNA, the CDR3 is TGTGCCAGCAGCCCCTCGACAGGGCTCACTGAAGCTTTCTTT. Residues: CASSPSTGLTEAFF.

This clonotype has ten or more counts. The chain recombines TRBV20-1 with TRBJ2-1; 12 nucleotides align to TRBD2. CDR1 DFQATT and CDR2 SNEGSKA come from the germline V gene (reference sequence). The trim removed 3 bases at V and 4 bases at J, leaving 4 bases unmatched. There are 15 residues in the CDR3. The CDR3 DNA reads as TGCAGTGCTAGGCCGACTAGCGGGGGATACAATGAGCAGTTCTTC. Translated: CSARPTSGGYNEQFF.

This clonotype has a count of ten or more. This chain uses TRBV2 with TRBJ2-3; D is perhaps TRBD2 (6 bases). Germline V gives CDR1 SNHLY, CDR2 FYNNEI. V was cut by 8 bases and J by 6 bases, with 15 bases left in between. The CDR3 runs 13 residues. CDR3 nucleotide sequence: TGTGCCAGCGTGGCGGGGCCCGGTGATACGCAGTATTTT. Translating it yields CASVAGPGDTQYF.

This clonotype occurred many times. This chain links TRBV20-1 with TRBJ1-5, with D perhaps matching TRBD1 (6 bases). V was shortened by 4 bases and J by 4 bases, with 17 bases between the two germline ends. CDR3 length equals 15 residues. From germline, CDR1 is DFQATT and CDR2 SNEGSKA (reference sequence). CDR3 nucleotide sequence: TGCAGTGCTATTGACAGGAATAAAGGGAATCAGCCCCAGCATTTT. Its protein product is CSAIDRNKGNQPQHF.

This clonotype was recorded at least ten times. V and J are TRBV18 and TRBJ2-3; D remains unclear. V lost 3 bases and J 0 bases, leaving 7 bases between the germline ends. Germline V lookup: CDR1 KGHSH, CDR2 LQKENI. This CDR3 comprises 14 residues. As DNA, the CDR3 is TGTGCCAGCTCACCCCGACGGAGCACAGATACGCAGTATTTT. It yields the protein CASSPRRSTDTQYF.

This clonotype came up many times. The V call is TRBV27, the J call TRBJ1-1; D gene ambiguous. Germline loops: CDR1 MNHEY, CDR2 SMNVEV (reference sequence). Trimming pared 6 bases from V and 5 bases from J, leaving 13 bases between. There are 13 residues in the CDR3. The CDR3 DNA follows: TGTGCCAGCAGCTTCAGCGCGGATACTGAAGCTTTCTTT. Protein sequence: CASSFSADTEAFF.

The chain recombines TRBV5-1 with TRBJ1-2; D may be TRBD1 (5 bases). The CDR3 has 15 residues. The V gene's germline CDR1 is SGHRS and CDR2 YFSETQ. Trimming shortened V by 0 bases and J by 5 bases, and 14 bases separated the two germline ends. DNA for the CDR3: TGCGCCAGCAGCTTGGGGGACGAACCCTCGTATGGCTACACCTTC. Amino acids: CASSLGDEPSYGYTF.

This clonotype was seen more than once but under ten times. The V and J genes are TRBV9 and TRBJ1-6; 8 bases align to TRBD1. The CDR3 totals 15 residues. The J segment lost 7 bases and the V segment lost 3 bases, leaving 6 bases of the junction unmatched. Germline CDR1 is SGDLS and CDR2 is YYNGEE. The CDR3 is CASSETGQGNSPLHF. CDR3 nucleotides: TGTGCCAGCAGCGAAACAGGACAGGGCAATTCACCCCTCCACTTT.

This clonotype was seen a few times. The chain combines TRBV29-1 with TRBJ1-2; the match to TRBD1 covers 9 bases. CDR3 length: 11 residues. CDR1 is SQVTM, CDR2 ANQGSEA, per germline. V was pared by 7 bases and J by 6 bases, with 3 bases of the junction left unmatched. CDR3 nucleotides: TGCAGCGGTGGGACAGGGAATGGCTACACCTTC. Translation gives CSGGTGNGYTF.

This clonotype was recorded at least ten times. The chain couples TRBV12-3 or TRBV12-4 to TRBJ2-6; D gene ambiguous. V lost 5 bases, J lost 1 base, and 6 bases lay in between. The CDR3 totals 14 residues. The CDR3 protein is CASSTQSGANVLTF. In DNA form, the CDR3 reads TGTGCCAGCAGTACCCAATCTGGGGCCAACGTCCTGACTTTC.

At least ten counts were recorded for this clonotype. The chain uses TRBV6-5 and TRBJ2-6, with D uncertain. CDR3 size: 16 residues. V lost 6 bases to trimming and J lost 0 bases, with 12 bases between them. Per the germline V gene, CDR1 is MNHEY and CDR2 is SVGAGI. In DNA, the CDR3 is TGTGCCAGCAGATCTTACCCTAACTCTGGGGCCAACGTCCTGACTTTC. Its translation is CASRSYPNSGANVLTF.